These 25 T cell receptor beta chains came from one sample sequenced in a study of T cell repertoires in cytomegalovirus infection. One entry per CDR3 protein, called by TCRdb with MiXCR from the reads. The sample yields 350,000 to 450,000 distinct CDR3 sequences, roughly 18% seen once. The source material was PBMCs. The receptors derive from a human donor in good health (CMV status not recorded). Some clones in this sample may be carry-over from other donors' samples.

This clonotype was recorded a few times. V usage is TRBV12-3 or TRBV12-4 and J usage is TRBJ2-5; 13 nucleotides line up with TRBD2. The V gene end was trimmed by 5 bases and the J gene end by 6 bases; junction bases not matched to a gene: 9. CDR3 length: 16 residues. This chain's CDR3 is CASSRGLAGPWKTQYF. CDR3 in DNA: TGTGCCAGCAGTCGGGGACTAGCGGGGCCCTGGAAGACCCAGTACTTC.

This clonotype was seen ten or more times. This rearrangement joins TRBV7-2 to TRBJ1-5; tentatively, D is TRBD1 (5 bases). The CDR3 runs 14 residues. The germline gives CDR1 SGHTA, CDR2 FQGNSA. The V gene lost 2 bases and the J gene lost 3 bases, with 8 bases spanning the gap. The CDR3 region has the DNA TGTGCCAGCAGCTTATGGGGCGCCAATCAGCCCCAGCATTTT. Protein sequence: CASSLWGANQPQHF.

This clonotype occurred many times. This chain connects TRBV12-3 or TRBV12-4 to TRBJ1-2, with TRBD1 as a possible D gene (5 bases). The V gene lost 8 bases and the J gene lost 7 bases, with 17 bases spanning the gap. CDR3 length equals 13 residues. CDR3 amino acids: CASAGWGTGGYTF. The CDR3 coding sequence is TGTGCCAGCGCCGGATGGGGGACGGGTGGCTACACCTTC.

This clonotype was counted only a few times. This sequence joins TRBV20-1 and TRBJ2-7; TRBD1 or TRBD2 may be the D gene (7 bases each). The CDR3 loop spans 12 amino acids. The V and J ends lost 4 bases and 5 bases respectively, with 12 bases between them. Germline CDR1 DFQATT, CDR2 SNEGSKA (reference sequence). CDR3 in amino acids: CSAMGGGNEQYF. The DNA for the CDR3 is TGCAGTGCTATGGGAGGGGGCAACGAGCAGTACTTC.

This clonotype was counted once. The chain combines TRBV5-4 with TRBJ1-2; TRBD1 agrees at 9 bases. Germline V gene sequence: CDR1 SGHNT, CDR2 YYREEE (reference sequence). V lost 0 bases and J lost 5; bases outside the gene matches: 5. This CDR3 is 15 amino acids long. CDR3 loop: CASSLDGTGSYGYTF. The CDR3, as DNA: TGTGCCAGCAGCTTGGACGGGACAGGGTCATATGGCTACACCTTC.

As to this clonotype: A read error is possible here, since a much larger clone lies one base away. The V and J genes are TRBV19 and TRBJ2-1; maybe TRBD1 (6 bases). The V end was cut by 5 bases, the J end by 8 bases, with 25 bases between. Per the germline V gene, CDR1 is LNHDA and CDR2 is SQIVND (reference sequence). The CDR3 totals 17 residues. CDR3 sequence reads: CASSPSPGTRGRDEQFF. The CDR3 DNA reads TGTGCCAGTAGTCCAAGCCCCGGGACAAGGGGCAGGGATGAGCAGTTCTTC. Drawing the rest from reference TRBV19 and TRBJ2-1, the complete variable domain is DGGITQSPKYLFRKEGQNVTLSCEQNLNHDAMYWYRQDPGQGLRLIYYSQIVNDFQKGDIAEGYSVSREKKESFPLTVTSAQKNPTAFYLCASSPSPGTRGRDEQFFGPGTRLTVL.

The chain combines TRBV27 with TRBJ2-1, with D tentatively TRBD2 (5 bases). The CDR3 is made up of 16 amino acids. V gave up 6 bases and J gave up 4 bases, with 19 bases separating them. Germline CDR1 reads MNHEY; CDR2 reads SMNVEV (reference sequence). CDR3 protein: CASSPRAGPSYNEQFF. CDR3 coding DNA: TGTGCCAGCAGCCCCCGCGCGGGCCCCAGTTACAATGAGCAGTTCTTC.

The genes are TRBV12-3 or TRBV12-4 and TRBJ2-3; D call uncertain. V was clipped by 0 bases and J by 6 bases, with 10 bases between them. The CDR3 length is 14 residues. CDR3 bases: TGTGCCAGCAGTTTAGCGGCGGTTGGTGATACGCAGTATTTT. Encoded protein: CASSLAAVGDTQYF.

Many counts were recorded for this clonotype. The chain combines TRBV2 with TRBJ1-3, with a possible D match to TRBD1 (6 bases). In germline, CDR1 is SNHLY, CDR2 FYNNEI. Trimming pared 5 bases from V and 2 bases from J, leaving 13 bases between. The CDR3 covers 15 residues. The CDR3 DNA sequence: TGTGCCAGCAGTCTACAGGGAGGGACTGGAAACACCATATATTTT. It specifies CASSLQGGTGNTIYF.

Only a few counts were recorded for this clonotype. This chain links TRBV30 with TRBJ1-1; D might be TRBD1 (5 bases). The germline V gene encodes CDR1 GTSNPN and CDR2 SVGIG (reference sequence). The V end lost 2 bases, the J end lost 1 base, and 17 bases lay between the germline ends. The CDR3 covers 16 residues. The CDR3 region has the DNA TGTGCCTGGAGTCCGGGCCCCGGGACCGCGAACACTGAAGCTTTCTTT. Translating it yields CAWSPGPGTANTEAFF.

This clonotype was counted only a few times. The chain employs TRBV20-1 and TRBJ1-1; D is uncertain. Trimming removed 0 bases from V and 5 bases from J, with 19 bases in between. Germline values: CDR1 DFQATT, CDR2 SNEGSKA (reference sequence). The CDR3 is 16 residues long. DNA of the CDR3: TGCAGTGCTAGAGATTGGGGAACTGGGTCGAGTACTGAAGCTTTCTTT. This codes for CSARDWGTGSSTEAFF.

In its sample, this clonotype was seen a few times. J is TRBJ1-4 and V is TRBV20-1, with no clear D. CDR1 is DFQATT and CDR2 is SNEGSKA in the germline V gene (reference sequence). Trimming left V 3 bases short and J 8 bases short, with 13 bases between. CDR3 length: 13 amino acids. The CDR3 spells CSASKGGEEKLFF. CDR3 sequence (DNA): TGCAGTGCTAGTAAGGGAGGAGAGGAAAAACTGTTTTTT.

Only a few counts were recorded for this clonotype. V gene TRBV3-1 combines with J gene TRBJ1-1; TRBD1 matches at 9 bases. Germline loops: CDR1 LGHDT, CDR2 YNNKEL (reference sequence). CDR3 length equals 12 residues. The J segment lost 10 bases and the V segment lost 3 bases, leaving 3 bases of the junction unmatched. CDR3 protein: CASSQVQGAAFF. CDR3 in DNA: TGTGCCAGCAGCCAGGTACAGGGGGCAGCTTTCTTT.

The chain carries TRBV6-6 and TRBJ2-3; D unresolved. V lost 4 bases and J lost 6, with 14 bases in between. Germline CDR1 is MNHNY and CDR2 is SVGAGI (reference sequence). The CDR3 runs to 14 residues. This chain's CDR3 is CASSSPPLGDTQYF. Here the CDR3 DNA reads TGTGCCAGCAGTTCCCCTCCCCTAGGCGATACGCAGTATTTT.

This clonotype showed up just a few times. The gene calls are TRBV6-6 and TRBJ1-1; D is unclear. The CDR3 spans 13 residues. Germline loops: CDR1 MNHNY, CDR2 SVGAGI (reference sequence). Trimming shortened V by 5 bases and J by 8 bases, and 15 bases separated the two germline ends. For the CDR3, the DNA is TGTGCCAGCAGTCCGCTAAGCACAAGAGAAGCTTTCTTT. Protein sequence: CASSPLSTREAFF.

This clonotype was detected many times. The V gene is TRBV7-8, the J gene TRBJ2-1, with TRBD2 identical over 7 bases. The CDR3 runs to 15 residues. CDR1 is SGHVS, CDR2 FQNEAQ, per germline. V was pared by 5 bases and J by 7 bases, with 11 bases of the junction left unmatched. CDR3 protein: CASSGAGKQTNEQFF. CDR3 nucleotide sequence: TGTGCCAGCAGCGGAGCGGGAAAACAAACTAATGAGCAGTTCTTC.

This clonotype has a count of ten or more. The chain is built from TRBV28 and TRBJ1-5; D is unclear. The germline gives CDR1 MDHEN, CDR2 SYDVKM. With 0 bases removed from V and 7 bases from J, the gap between germline ends came to 10 bases. The CDR3 extends over 14 amino acids. The CDR3 sequence: CASSLWAVEQPQHF. The CDR3 region has the DNA TGTGCCAGCAGTTTATGGGCAGTAGAACAGCCCCAGCATTTT.

The chain employs TRBV12-3 or TRBV12-4 and TRBJ2-1, with D perhaps assigned TRBD1 or TRBD2 (5 bases each). Trimming pared 2 bases from V and 8 bases from J, leaving 19 bases between. The CDR3 runs 16 residues. The CDR3 coding sequence is TGTGCCAGCAGTTTACGGGGCCTTGCGTGGTACCATGAGCAGTTCTTC. Its protein is CASSLRGLAWYHEQFF.

This rearrangement joins TRBV11-2 to TRBJ2-5, with TRBD1 matching over 8 bases. The germline V gene has CDR1 SGHAT and CDR2 FQNNGV. J lost 3 bases, V lost 7 bases, and 4 bases had no gene match. This CDR3 region has 13 residues. This CDR3 reads CASTLTGEETQYF. CDR3 nucleotides: TGTGCCAGCACCCTGACAGGGGAAGAGACCCAGTACTTC.

At least ten counts were recorded for this clonotype. J is TRBJ2-4 and V is TRBV28; 8 positions agree with TRBD1. After removal of 6 bases from V and 9 bases from J, the junction contained 13 bases not matched to a gene. Germline V gene data show CDR1 as MDHEN and CDR2 as SYDVKM. This CDR3 has 15 residues. The CDR3 reads CASSSPGQAGSIQYF. CDR3 bases: TGTGCCAGCAGCTCTCCGGGACAGGCCGGTAGCATTCAGTACTTC.

A few counts support this clonotype. V and J are TRBV5-1 and TRBJ2-3; 9 nucleotides agree with TRBD2. V dropped 3 bases and J dropped 5; count of bases not matched to a gene: 7. The germline V gene encodes CDR1 SGHRS and CDR2 YFSETQ. The CDR3 covers 15 residues. The CDR3 sequence is CASSWIAGDEDTQYF. DNA of the CDR3: TGCGCCAGCAGCTGGATAGCGGGGGATGAAGATACGCAGTATTTT. Together with reference TRBV5-1 and TRBJ2-3, the CDR3 gives the full variable domain: KAGVTQTPRYLIKTRGQQVTLSCSPISGHRSVSWYQQTPGQGLQFLFEYFSETQRNKGNFPGRFSGRQFSNSRSEMNVSTLELGDSALYLCASSWIAGDEDTQYFGPGTRLTVL.

CDR3 in DNA: TGTGCCAGCAGCAACCGGGACGCCCCTGTCCAGTTCTTC. Its translation: CASSNRDAPVQFF. This chain joins TRBV7-9 and TRBJ2-1; tentatively, D is TRBD1 or TRBD2 (5 bases each). This CDR3 is built from 13 residues. The V gene's germline CDR1 is SEHNR and CDR2 FQNEAQ (reference sequence). Trimming pared 5 bases from V and 13 bases from J, leaving 18 bases between.

This clonotype has a handful of counts. V and J are TRBV7-8 and TRBJ1-3, with 9 bases that match TRBD1. In germline, CDR1 is SGHVS, CDR2 FQNEAQ. V shed 5 bases, J shed 4 bases, and the junction held 12 bases outside the gene matches. The CDR3 totals 17 residues. Here the CDR3 reads CASSHDRGYLSGNTIYF. The CDR3 DNA is TGTGCCAGCAGCCACGACAGGGGGTACCTCTCGGGAAACACCATATATTTT.

The chain joins TRBV7-2 to TRBJ1-4; D gene ambiguous. Germline loops: CDR1 SGHTA, CDR2 FQGNSA. The CDR3 is 13 amino acids. The V and J ends lost 2 bases and 8 bases respectively, with 9 bases between them. The CDR3 nucleotides are TGTGCCAGCAGCTTAATAAGCGGCGAAAAACTGTTTTTT. Amino acids: CASSLISGEKLFF.

This sequence joins TRBV4-3 and TRBJ2-1; D remains ambiguous. The CDR3 extends over 13 amino acids. Trimming stripped 4 bases from V and 8 bases from J, with 12 bases between. CDR1 and CDR2 from the germline V gene are LGHNA and YSLEER. Here the CDR3 reads CASSLLQLDEQFF. CDR3 in DNA: TGCGCCAGCAGCCTTCTCCAGTTGGATGAGCAGTTCTTC.